Listed here are 16 T cell receptor beta chains from one sample, sequenced in a study of cytotoxic CD8 clonotypes in ibrutinib-treated CLL. The protocol was immunoSEQ multiplex PCR, while the TCRdb copy is restricted to in-frame clones and leaves out a portion. Among about 300,000 clones listed, around 76% were seen once. The sample consisted of PBMCs, taken at disease progression, from a patient treated with ibrutinib. The receptors derive from a human donor with chronic lymphocytic leukemia.

V is TRBV9 and J is TRBJ2-1; 8 bases are a match to TRBD2. Germline trimming cut 3 bases from V and 7 bases from J; bases unmatched to any gene: 3. Germline V CDR1 and CDR2: SGDLS, YYNGEE. The length of the CDR3 is 13 residues. CDR3 protein: CASSDGLANEQFF. The CDR3 DNA reads as TGTGCCAGCAGCGACGGACTAGCTAATGAGCAGTTCTTC.

The chain recombines TRBV5-1 with TRBJ2-1; D perhaps matches TRBD1 (6 bases). This CDR3 is built from 13 residues. Germline-derived CDR1 and CDR2 are SGHRS and YFSETQ. Between the trimmed V and J ends, which lost 5 bases and 4 bases, there was a span of 10 bases. The DNA for the CDR3 is TGCGCCAGCAGTCAAGGGGGATACAATGAGCAGTTCTTC. Encoded protein: CASSQGGYNEQFF.

The genes are TRBV4-2 and TRBJ2-5; 7 bases map to TRBD2. The CDR3 has 19 residues. Losses at the gene ends were 0 bases for V and 2 bases for J; bases not matched to a gene: 15. Germline V gene lookup returns CDR1 LGHNA and CDR2 YNFKEQ. CDR3 sequence (DNA): TGTGCCAGCAGCCAAGATCTTGTGCCCGCCCTAGCGGAACAAGAGACCCAGTACTTC. Translating it yields CASSQDLVPALAEQETQYF.

The V and J genes are TRBV19 and TRBJ2-7; weak D call: TRBD1 (7 bases). CDR1 is LNHDA and CDR2 is SQIVND in the germline V gene (reference sequence). V was cut by 4 bases and J by 6 bases, with 13 bases left in between. The CDR3 has 13 residues. The CDR3 nucleotides read TGTGCCAGTAGTACAGACAGGGAGGCCGAGCAGTACTTC. Translated: CASSTDREAEQYF.

The gene calls are TRBV15 and TRBJ1-6; possibly TRBD1 for D (5 bases). CDR3 length equals 17 residues. Trimming pared 5 bases from V and 3 bases from J, leaving 17 bases between. Germline values: CDR1 LNHNV, CDR2 YYDKDF (reference sequence). CDR3 sequence (DNA): TGTGCCACCAGCCGTAGGGGTCGGACACTCTATAATTCACCCCTCCACTTT. Its translation: CATSRRGRTLYNSPLHF.

The chain has TRBV6-5 and TRBJ2-7; perhaps TRBD1 as D (5 bases). V was shortened by 5 bases and J by 2 bases, with 16 bases between the two germline ends. The CDR3 loop spans 15 amino acids. In germline, CDR1 is MNHEY, CDR2 SVGAGI. For the CDR3, the DNA is TGTGCCAGCAGTCCCCGAAGGGGTTTTCCCTACGAGCAGTACTTC. Translation gives CASSPRRGFPYEQYF.

The gene calls are TRBV6-1 and TRBJ1-2; perhaps TRBD1 as D (6 bases). The V and J ends lost 6 bases and 6 bases respectively, with 17 bases between them. The germline V gene has CDR1 MNHNS and CDR2 SASEGT. The CDR3 runs 14 residues. CDR3 protein: CASRNREARDGYTF. The DNA of the CDR3 is TGTGCCAGCAGAAACAGGGAGGCTAGGGATGGCTACACCTTC.

The genes are TRBV9 and TRBJ2-3, with 9 bases fitting TRBD2. The V segment lost 2 bases and the J segment 2 bases; nucleotides outside the gene matches: 6. Germline values: CDR1 SGDLS, CDR2 YYNGEE. The CDR3 loop spans 16 amino acids. CDR3 coding DNA: TGTGCCAGCAGCGTGGGAAGCGGGGGGCCCACAGATACGCAGTATTTT. Protein sequence: CASSVGSGGPTDTQYF.

The chain combines TRBV7-2 with TRBJ2-3, with 8 bases lining up with TRBD2. In germline, CDR1 is SGHTA, CDR2 FQGNSA. Trimming cost V 1 base and J 6 bases; bases outside gene matches: 12. The CDR3 loop spans 17 amino acids. The CDR3 here is CASSLVTNGRAADTQYF. The CDR3 DNA is TGTGCCAGCAGCTTAGTGACTAACGGGAGGGCCGCCGATACGCAGTATTTT. Filled out from reference TRBV7-2 and TRBJ2-3, the complete variable domain reads GAGVSQSPSNKVTEKGKDVELRCDPISGHTALYWYRQSLGQGLEFLIYFQGNSAPDKSGLPSDRFSAERTGGSVSTLTIQRTQQEDSAVYLCASSLVTNGRAADTQYFGPGTRLTVL.

Only a few counts were recorded for this clone. This chain joins TRBV10-3 and TRBJ1-2; D might be TRBD1 (6 bases). V was cut by 6 bases and J by 2 bases, with 10 bases left in between. From germline, CDR1 is ENHRY and CDR2 SYGVKD. There are 13 residues in the CDR3. CDR3 coding DNA: TGTGCCATCAGGAGGACAGCCAACTATGGCTACACCTTC. Its translation is CAIRRTANYGYTF.

The sample holds one count of this clone. J is TRBJ1-1 and V is TRBV4-1; 9 nucleotides line up with TRBD1. The CDR3 runs 14 residues. The germline CDR1 and CDR2 sequences are MGHRA and YSYEKL. With V trimmed by 6 bases and J by 0 bases, 2 bases remained unmatched. The DNA for the CDR3 is TGCGCCAGCAGTTACAGGGGGCTGAACACTGAAGCTTTCTTT. It specifies CASSYRGLNTEAFF.

This clone occurred a few times. The chain recombines TRBV29-1 with TRBJ1-6; 7 nucleotides agree with TRBD1. With V trimmed by 6 bases and J by 8 bases, 7 bases remained unmatched. The CDR3 totals 13 residues. Looked up from germline, CDR1 is SQVTM and CDR2 is ANQGSEA. CDR3 nucleotide sequence: TGCAGCGTGGGACAGAACACGGATTCACCCCTCCACTTT. This translates into CSVGQNTDSPLHF.

CDR3 protein: CASSLSGVPINEQFF. DNA of the CDR3: TGTGCCAGCAGCTTATCGGGTGTACCTATCAATGAGCAGTTCTTC. The chain employs TRBV7-2 and TRBJ2-1; D not certain. Trimming removed 2 bases at V and 6 bases at J, with 14 bases between. Germline CDR1 is SGHTA and CDR2 is FQGNSA. This CDR3 has 15 residues.

V usage is TRBV6-5 and J usage is TRBJ1-1; D gene ambiguous. V was clipped by 6 bases and J by 7 bases, with 12 bases between them. Germline V gene data show CDR1 as MNHEY and CDR2 as SVGAGI. The CDR3 extends over 12 amino acids. CDR3: CASRHGPGEAFF. CDR3 DNA sequence: TGTGCCAGCAGACATGGGCCAGGTGAAGCTTTCTTT.

This rearrangement joins TRBV10-3 to TRBJ2-7; weak D call: TRBD1 (6 bases). Trimming pared 11 bases from V and 2 bases from J, leaving 13 bases between. This CDR3 has 12 residues. The germline V gene encodes CDR1 ENHRY and CDR2 SYGVKD. CDR3 sequence reads: CAAQGQTYEQYF. CDR3 nucleotide sequence: TGTGCCGCCCAGGGACAAACCTACGAGCAGTACTTC.

The chain carries TRBV6-1 and TRBJ2-4; D is undetermined. The CDR3 sequence is 13 residues long. Per the germline V gene, CDR1 is MNHNS and CDR2 is SASEGT. V lost 4 bases, J lost 0 bases, and 4 bases lay in between. The CDR3, as DNA: TGTGCCAGCAGTGGGACAGCCAAAAACATTCAGTACTTC. Translated, it gives CASSGTAKNIQYF.